This TCR beta chain is from a study of shared clonotypes between healthy human individuals. Clones were read by immunoSEQ multiplex PCR, and TCRdb kept only the in-frame ones, dropping some. Of approximately 720,000 clones in the sample, about 91% were seen once. This CDR3 region has 16 residues. V was cut by 2 bases and J by 0 bases, with 11 bases left in between. In germline, CDR1 is ENHRY, CDR2 SYGVKD. Only CD45RO-negative cells positively selected for CCR7 counted as naive CD8 cells, so terminally differentiated effector memory CD45RA+ cells were excluded. Every contributor of samples was a Caucasian grown-up residing in Nashville, Tennessee.

Sequencing input: naive CD8+ T cells sorted from blood. The gene calls are TRBV10-3 and TRBJ1-3; no firm D call. This TCR came from a young man in good health. The DNA for the CDR3 is TGTGCCATCAGTGAGGCGCTAAGAAGCTCTGGAAACACCATATATTTT. Its translation is CAISEALRSSGNTIYF.